This T cell receptor beta chain was obtained from a study of CXCR3-negative and CXCR3-positive naive CD8 T cells. Study-wide findings and caveats: High diversity, comparable across both naive subsets, contrasted with much lower diversity in memory CD8+ cells.

UMI-labeled TRB cDNA libraries were prepared by 5' RACE. TCRdb reprocessed the 5' RACE reads and stores each CDR3 protein as one record, lacking DNA. This repertoire includes 130,000 or so distinct CDR3 sequences. CDR3 length equals 18 residues. The germline CDR1 and CDR2 sequences are SGHDN and FVKESK. With respect to this clonotype: The antigen remains undetermined.

This clonotype originated in a human donor in good health. Some clones in this sample may be carry-over from other donors' samples. The material sequenced was naive CXCR3- CD8+ T cells from blood. Subset reported: CD45RO-CCR7+CD27+CD95- naive CD8+ T cells lacking CXCR3 (TNR3-). The gene calls are TRBV14 and TRBJ2-7; TCRdb calls TRBD2, which cannot be checked without DNA. The CDR3 region is CASSQDLLRGGPGYEQYF.